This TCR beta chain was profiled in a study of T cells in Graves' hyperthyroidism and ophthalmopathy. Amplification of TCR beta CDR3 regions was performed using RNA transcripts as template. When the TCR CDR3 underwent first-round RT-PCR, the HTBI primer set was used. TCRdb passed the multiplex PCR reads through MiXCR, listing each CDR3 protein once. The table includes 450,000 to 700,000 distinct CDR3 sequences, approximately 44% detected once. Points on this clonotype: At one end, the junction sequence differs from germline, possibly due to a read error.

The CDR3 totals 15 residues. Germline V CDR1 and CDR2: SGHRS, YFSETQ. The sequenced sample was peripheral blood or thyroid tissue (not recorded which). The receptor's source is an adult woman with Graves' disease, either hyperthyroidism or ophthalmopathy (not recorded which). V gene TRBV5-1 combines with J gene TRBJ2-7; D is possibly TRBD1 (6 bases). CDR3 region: CASSLRAGDPYEQYF. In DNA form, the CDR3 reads TGTGCCAGCAGCTTACGGGCAGGGGATCCGTACGAGCAGTACTTC.